The entry below describes one T cell receptor (beta chain). Its specificity is not known. Method: immunoSEQ multiplex PCR; TCRdb's copy keeps in-frame clones and lacks some. The sample shows 20,000 to 25,000 clones, under 90% of them seen only once. These data are taken from a study of untreated major depressive disorder. Participants with major medical conditions, Axis I/II comorbidities, regular medication or illicit drug use were excluded. General study findings and limits: Three preselected Vbeta families were the sole sequencing comparisons.

Sequencing was performed on CD4+ T cells from PBMCs. The TCR comes from a woman aged 40 to 49 in good health.

The CDR3 sequence is CASSSHAGYTF. For the CDR3, the DNA is TGTGCCAGCAGTTCACACGCGGGCTACACCTTC. The chain employs TRBV6-5 and TRBJ1-2; no reliable D call. Looked up from germline, CDR1 is MNHEY and CDR2 is SVGAGI. Trimming stripped 4 bases from V and 8 bases from J, with 8 bases between. The CDR3 extends over 11 amino acids.